Shown below are 5 T cell receptor beta chains from a single sample sequenced in a study of T-cell memory formation after mild COVID-19. TCRdb used MiXCR to reprocess the 5' RACE reads, holding one entry per CDR3 protein. The table shows approximately 290,000 distinct CDR3 sequences, with less than 20% occurring only once. Sequencing was carried out using PBMCs or a T cell subset sorted from them (not recorded which). The receptors stem from a young man who had mild COVID-19 (a few samples of this study predate the infection). Cell type and time point are not known.

The chain couples TRBV7-9 to TRBJ1-2, with 10 nucleotides matching TRBD1. This CDR3 region has 15 residues. J was trimmed by 8 bases and V by 0 bases; bases with no gene match: 6. Germline assignment: CDR1 SEHNR and CDR2 FQNEAQ (reference sequence). CDR3 sequence: CASSLARDRGYGYTF. In DNA form, the CDR3 reads TGTGCCAGCAGCTTAGCCCGGGACAGGGGCTACGGCTACACCTTC.

This clonotype was counted only a few times. The CDR3 spells CSAISERETQYF. As DNA, the CDR3 is TGCAGTGCTATTTCAGAGAGAGAGACCCAGTACTTC. The rearrangement links TRBV20-1 to TRBJ2-5; D call uncertain. Germline V gene lookup returns CDR1 DFQATT and CDR2 SNEGSKA (reference sequence). Trimming removed 4 bases at V and 4 bases at J, with 10 bases between. There are 12 residues in the CDR3.

The CDR3 DNA is TGTGCCAGCAGCCCGACTTCGGGGGGGCCCTGGTTCTTC. It encodes CASSPTSGGPWFF. The chain has TRBV9 and TRBJ2-1, with 8 bases identical to TRBD2. V trimming: 4 bases; J trimming: 15 bases; junction bases outside the gene matches: 12. The CDR3 contains 13 residues. The germline V gene has CDR1 SGDLS and CDR2 YYNGEE.

This clonotype was observed a few times. This chain links TRBV29-1 with TRBJ1-1; D is undetermined. The V gene's germline CDR1 is SQVTM and CDR2 ANQGSEA. V lost 2 bases and J 4 bases, leaving 11 bases between the germline ends. CDR3 length equals 13 residues. CDR3 nucleotide sequence: TGCAGCGTTGAAACACACTCCGGCACTGAAGCTTTCTTT. It is translated as CSVETHSGTEAFF.

This clonotype was recorded a few times. The chain employs TRBV6-2 or TRBV6-3 and TRBJ2-5; D possibly corresponds to TRBD1 (5 bases). Trimming took off 5 bases at V and 0 bases at J, with 10 bases between the two ends. The CDR3 length is 14 residues. Germline assignment: CDR1 MNHEY and CDR2 SVGEGT. The CDR3 DNA sequence: TGTGCCAGCAGTACAAGACAGTACCAAGAGACCCAGTACTTC. Translated: CASSTRQYQETQYF.